The 18 T cell receptor beta chains below all came from one sample that was sequenced in a study of cytomegalovirus exposure and HLA in healthy donors. Use of 60 Vbeta and 13 Jbeta primers characterized the PCR. The assay was immunoSEQ multiplex PCR, and TCRdb's table has in-frame clones only and misses some. The sample has about 180,000 clones; 75% to 85% are singletons. Sample: PBMCs. These receptors all stem from a man under 40 in good health and CMV-seropositive.

This clone came up a few times. V usage is TRBV11-2 and J usage is TRBJ1-3, with 9 positions matching TRBD1. The CDR3 has 14 residues. CDR1 and CDR2 (germline): SGHAT, FQNNGV. Germline trimming cut 5 bases from V and 4 bases from J; bases unmatched to any gene: 3. CDR3 protein: CASSEQGAGNTIYF. In DNA, the CDR3 is TGTGCCAGCAGCGAACAGGGGGCGGGAAACACCATATATTTT.

The chain is built from TRBV5-6 and TRBJ2-7, with 7 positions matching TRBD2. This CDR3 has 14 amino acids. CDR1 and CDR2 from the germline V gene are SGHDT and YYEEEE. The V gene end was trimmed by 5 bases and the J gene end by 6 bases; junction bases not matched to a gene: 11. The CDR3 region has the DNA TGTGCCAGCAGTCCCAGGGAGGGACCGGGCGAGCAGTACTTC. Amino acid sequence: CASSPREGPGEQYF.

The V and J genes are TRBV5-1 and TRBJ2-3, with 7 bases that match TRBD1. With 5 bases clipped from V and 1 base from J, the junction kept 1 base outside the gene matches. The CDR3 consists of 13 residues. Germline V lookup: CDR1 SGHRS, CDR2 YFSETQ. CDR3 in amino acids: CASRDRGTDTQYF. The CDR3 DNA reads TGCGCCAGCAGAGACAGGGGCACAGATACGCAGTATTTT.

This clone was detected once. The chain has TRBV4-3 and TRBJ1-2; D gene uncertain. CDR3 length: 16 amino acids. Trimming left V 0 bases short and J 0 bases short, with 11 bases between. Germline V gene data show CDR1 as LGHNA and CDR2 as YSLEER. This chain's CDR3 is CASSQDLLGANYGYTF. CDR3 in DNA: TGCGCCAGCAGCCAAGATCTTCTCGGGGCTAACTATGGCTACACCTTC.

The V and J genes are TRBV11-3 and TRBJ1-1; weak D call: TRBD1 (6 bases). Germline CDR1 SGHNT, CDR2 YENEEA. Between the trimmed V and J ends, which lost 5 bases and 5 bases, there was a span of 18 bases. The CDR3 extends over 15 amino acids. In nucleotides, the CDR3 is TGTGCCAGCAGCCTAAGGCCAGGGGCGAGGACTGAAGCTTTCTTT. The encoded protein is CASSLRPGARTEAFF. The full variable domain, with the rest looked up from reference TRBV11-3 and TRBJ1-1, is EAGVVQSPRYKIIEKKQPVAFWCNPISGHNTLYWYLQNLGQGPELLIRYENEEAVDDSQLPKDRFSAERLKGVDSTLKIQPAELGDSAVYLCASSLRPGARTEAFFGQGTRLTVV.

The CDR3 region is CASSRRLSTDTQYF. The DNA of the CDR3 is TGTGCCAGCAGTCGGCGACTGAGCACAGATACGCAGTATTTT. V gene TRBV2 combines with J gene TRBJ2-3; D call uncertain. The CDR3 has 14 amino acids. Trimming left V 5 bases short and J 0 bases short, with 9 bases between. Germline V gives CDR1 SNHLY, CDR2 FYNNEI.

The CDR3 sequence: CASSVDRRGTKNIQYF. Here the CDR3 DNA reads TGTGCCAGCAGTGTCGACAGGCGAGGGACCAAAAACATTCAGTACTTC. The rearrangement links TRBV6-1 to TRBJ2-4, with a tentative D call TRBD1 (6 bases). This CDR3 comprises 16 residues. Germline CDR1 and CDR2: MNHNS and SASEGT. The germline V and J ends were trimmed by 4 bases and 2 bases, with 15 bases remaining between them.

A single count supports this clone. The J gene is TRBJ2-5, the V gene TRBV5-1; D might be TRBD2 (6 bases). The CDR3 is 14 amino acids. Between the trimmed V and J ends, which lost 1 base and 5 bases, there was a span of 12 bases. Germline V gene sequence: CDR1 SGHRS, CDR2 YFSETQ. The CDR3 region is CASSLRPGGETQYF. The CDR3 region has the DNA TGCGCCAGCAGCTTGCGTCCAGGAGGGGAGACCCAGTACTTC.

CDR3 sequence (DNA): TGTGCCAGCAATCGGGGGACAGGTCAGCACGAGCAGTACTTC. Translating gives CASNRGTGQHEQYF. V gene TRBV27 combines with J gene TRBJ2-7, with 8 positions matching TRBD1. Trimming removed 7 bases from V and 5 bases from J; junction bases left unmatched: 10. This CDR3 is 14 amino acids long. Germline CDR1 MNHEY, CDR2 SMNVEV (reference sequence).

This clone was seen only a few times. The V gene is TRBV29-1, the J gene TRBJ2-3, with 10 bases lining up with TRBD1. V lost 3 bases and J lost 5; bases outside the gene matches: 2. This CDR3 comprises 13 residues. Germline CDR1 and CDR2: SQVTM and ANQGSEA. CDR3: CSVEGTGEDTQYF. The CDR3, as DNA: TGCAGCGTTGAGGGGACAGGGGAAGATACGCAGTATTTT.

The table lists this clone with a few counts. The chain joins TRBV6-6 to TRBJ1-5; the D gene is possibly TRBD1 (6 bases). Germline V lookup: CDR1 MNHNY, CDR2 SVGAGI (reference sequence). Trimming left V 10 bases short and J 6 bases short, with 16 bases between. The CDR3 length is 13 residues. The CDR3 region has the DNA TGTGCCAACCGAACAGGGACCGGTCAGCCCCAGCATTTT. It translates to CANRTGTGQPQHF.

In its sample, this clone was seen once. The chain recombines TRBV5-6 with TRBJ1-6; D gene ambiguous. V was cut by 0 bases and J by 6 bases, with 7 bases left in between. CDR1 and CDR2 (germline): SGHDT, YYEEEE. The CDR3 loop spans 14 amino acids. The DNA for the CDR3 is TGTGCCAGCAGCTTGGTACAGAGTAATTCACCCCTCCACTTT. Its protein is CASSLVQSNSPLHF. Drawing the rest from reference TRBV5-6 and TRBJ1-6, the complete variable domain is DAGVTQSPTHLIKTRGQQVTLRCSPKSGHDTVSWYQQALGQGPQFIFQYYEEEERQRGNFPDRFSGHQFPNYSSELNVNALLLGDSALYLCASSLVQSNSPLHFGNGTRLTVT.

V is TRBV5-4 and J is TRBJ2-2, with TRBD2 matching over 9 bases. V was clipped by 4 bases and J by 0 bases; unmatched bases: 7. The germline V gene encodes CDR1 SGHNT and CDR2 YYREEE (reference sequence). The CDR3 spans 17 residues. The DNA of the CDR3 is TGTGCCAGCAGCCCCACTAGCGGGTTATCGAACACCGGGGAGCTGTTTTTT. It encodes CASSPTSGLSNTGELFF.

The chain links TRBV5-4 to TRBJ2-7, with 9 bases matching TRBD1. CDR3 size: 14 residues. The germline V gene has CDR1 SGHNT and CDR2 YYREEE (reference sequence). V was clipped by 4 bases and J by 6 bases; unmatched bases: 8. The CDR3 reads CASSPRDRVAEQYF. DNA for the CDR3: TGTGCCAGCAGCCCCCGGGACAGGGTAGCCGAGCAGTACTTC.

V usage is TRBV27 and J usage is TRBJ2-2; 7 nucleotides align to TRBD2. The CDR3 is 13 amino acids. Germline V CDR1 and CDR2: MNHEY, SMNVEV (reference sequence). The V and J ends lost 10 bases and 6 bases, in that order; junction bases with no gene match: 8. CDR3 residues: CATRRRESGELFF. The CDR3, as DNA: TGTGCCACCAGACGGCGGGAGTCCGGGGAGCTGTTTTTT.

This clone has just one count. V is TRBV27 and J is TRBJ1-2; 8 bases map to TRBD1. Germline V gives CDR1 MNHEY, CDR2 SMNVEV (reference sequence). The CDR3 sequence is 14 residues long. Trimming cost V 3 bases and J 6 bases; bases outside gene matches: 6. The CDR3 region has the DNA TGTGCCAGCAGTTTCGACAGGGGTCGAGATGGCTACACCTTC. It yields the protein CASSFDRGRDGYTF.

The chain has TRBV4-3 and TRBJ1-6; 10 bases line up with TRBD1. The CDR3 extends over 21 amino acids. V lost 0 bases to trimming and J lost 4 bases; unmatched junction nucleotides: 15. CDR1 is LGHNA and CDR2 is YSLEER in the germline V gene. The CDR3 region is CASSQDLPGQGISLYNSPLHF. The CDR3 bases are TGCGCCAGCAGCCAAGATTTACCGGGACAGGGGATTTCGCTATATAATTCACCCCTCCACTTT.

The chain couples TRBV25-1 to TRBJ2-1, with TRBD1 matching over 8 bases. The germline gives CDR1 MGHDK, CDR2 SYGVNS. Losses at the gene ends were 1 base for V and 8 bases for J; bases not matched to a gene: 10. The CDR3 is 16 residues long. CDR3 protein: CASSESNVKGQDEQFF. In DNA, the CDR3 is TGTGCCAGCAGTGAATCGAACGTGAAGGGACAGGATGAGCAGTTCTTC. Full variable domain (remainder filled in from reference TRBV25-1 and TRBJ2-1): EADIYQTPRYLVIGTGKKITLECSQTMGHDKMYWYQQDPGMELHLIHYSYGVNSTEKGDLSSESTVSRIRTEHFPLTLESARPSHTSQYLCASSESNVKGQDEQFFGPGTRLTVL.